A single sample gave rise to the 28 T cell receptor beta chains below, sequenced in a study of control samples from healthy donors and cancer patients. Sequencing used immunoSEQ multiplex PCR; TCRdb keeps in-frame clones, though not all of them. Of approximately 94,000 clones listed, roughly nine tenths are singletons. Input material: blood. The source is a woman aged 45 to 65 in good health.

CDR3 protein: CASSQGWREGWETQYF. The CDR3 nucleotides read TGTGCCAGCAGCCAAGGCTGGCGGGAGGGCTGGGAGACCCAGTACTTC. V gene TRBV14 combines with J gene TRBJ2-5, with 9 bases fitting TRBD2. The CDR3 is made up of 16 amino acids. The germline CDR1 and CDR2 sequences are SGHDN and FVKESK. The J segment lost 5 bases and the V segment lost 1 base, leaving 8 bases of the junction unmatched.

A few counts support this clone. The V call is TRBV10-3, the J call TRBJ2-5; D is undetermined. V lost 6 bases and J 4 bases, leaving 3 bases between the germline ends. This CDR3 is 10 amino acids long. Germline values: CDR1 ENHRY, CDR2 SYGVKD. In DNA, the CDR3 is TGTGCCATCAGGATAGAGACCCAGTACTTC. Translated, it gives CAIRIETQYF.

The gene calls are TRBV20-1 and TRBJ2-5; perhaps D is TRBD1 or TRBD2 (5 bases each). Germline V gene sequence: CDR1 DFQATT, CDR2 SNEGSKA (reference sequence). CDR3 length: 15 amino acids. Trimming shortened V by 3 bases and J by 5 bases, and 19 bases separated the two germline ends. The CDR3 protein is CSASPHRGVRETQYF. DNA of the CDR3: TGCAGTGCTAGTCCCCACCGAGGGGTAAGGGAGACCCAGTACTTC.

The chain joins TRBV3-1 (or the pseudogene TRBV3-2) to TRBJ1-6; 7 positions agree with TRBD1. V lost 3 bases to trimming and J lost 6 bases; unmatched junction nucleotides: 8. There are 16 residues in the CDR3. Germline CDR1 and CDR2: LGHDT and YNNKEL (reference sequence). The CDR3 DNA reads TGTGCCAGCAGCCACAATCCGACAGGGATTAATTCACCCCTCCACTTT. It yields the protein CASSHNPTGINSPLHF.

The genes are TRBV7-9 and TRBJ2-1, with 10 bases aligning to TRBD1. With V trimmed by 4 bases and J by 4 bases, 7 bases remained unmatched. CDR3 length: 16 residues. Germline CDR1 is SEHNR and CDR2 is FQNEAQ (reference sequence). The CDR3 region is CASSSVGQGNYNEQFF. The CDR3 DNA follows: TGTGCCAGCAGCTCGGTGGGACAGGGGAATTACAATGAGCAGTTCTTC.

The V and J genes are TRBV7-2 and TRBJ2-3; 11 positions agree with TRBD2. Looked up from germline, CDR1 is SGHTA and CDR2 is FQGNSA. V was clipped by 2 bases and J by 14 bases; unmatched bases: 9. This CDR3 has 14 residues. CDR3 protein: CASSLMTSGDLPYF. The CDR3 coding sequence is TGTGCCAGCAGCTTAATGACTAGCGGGGATCTTCCGTATTTT.

V usage is TRBV20-1 and J usage is TRBJ1-2; no clear D. Trimming pared 3 bases from V and 13 bases from J, leaving 15 bases between. Germline CDR1 and CDR2: DFQATT and SNEGSKA (reference sequence). CDR3 length: 11 residues. DNA of the CDR3: TGCAGTGCTAGTGCCAACGGCCCGCTCACCTTC. It encodes CSASANGPLTF.

The chain carries TRBV6-2 or TRBV6-3 and TRBJ2-2; 16 nucleotides agree with TRBD2. The V and J ends lost 6 bases and 5 bases, in that order; junction bases with no gene match: 12. Germline CDR1 and CDR2: MNHEY and SVGEGT. The CDR3 contains 19 residues. For the CDR3, the DNA is TGTGCCAGCAGCTCCCACGGGACTAGCGGGGGGGTAGGGACCGGGGAGCTGTTTTTT. This sequence encodes CASSSHGTSGGVGTGELFF.

V usage is TRBV19 and J usage is TRBJ1-1; D perhaps matches TRBD1 (6 bases). Trimming shortened V by 8 bases and J by 9 bases, and 16 bases separated the two germline ends. In germline, CDR1 is LNHDA, CDR2 SQIVND (reference sequence). There are 12 residues in the CDR3. As DNA, the CDR3 is TGTGCCAGTTTGCCAATACAGGGAAAAGCTTTCTTT. It specifies CASLPIQGKAFF.

The CDR3 bases are TGTGCCACCAGCAGAGGACCCGACAAGTATGGCTACACCTTC. It specifies CATSRGPDKYGYTF. The chain employs TRBV15 and TRBJ1-2; no definite D call. This CDR3 has 14 residues. V was clipped by 1 base and J by 5 bases, with 11 bases between them. Germline-derived CDR1 and CDR2 are LNHNV and YYDKDF (reference sequence).

This clone was observed a single time. This chain links TRBV13 with TRBJ2-7, with D possibly TRBD1 on 5 matching bases. The CDR3 spans 15 residues. V lost 5 bases to trimming and J lost 2 bases, with 16 bases between them. Germline V lookup: CDR1 PRHDT, CDR2 FYEKMQ (reference sequence). In DNA form, the CDR3 reads TGTGCCAGCAGCCTGTACCAGGGAATTGCCTACGAGCAGTACTTC. Residues: CASSLYQGIAYEQYF. The whole variable domain, remainder taken from reference TRBV13 and TRBJ2-7, is AAGVIQSPRHLIKEKRETATLKCYPIPRHDTVYWYQQGPGQDPQFLISFYEKMQSDKGSIPDRFSAQQFSDYHSELNMSSLELGDSALYFCASSLYQGIAYEQYFGPGTRLTVT.

This clone was seen a handful of times. The chain joins TRBV30 to TRBJ2-1, with TRBD2 matching 8 bases. This CDR3 has 13 residues. Germline lookup yields CDR1 GTSNPN and CDR2 SVGIG (reference sequence). V shed 4 bases and J 9 bases; nucleotides not matched to a gene: 8. CDR3 nucleotide sequence: TGTGCCTGGAATCTGCGGGGGGACACTGAGCAGTTCTTC. This sequence encodes CAWNLRGDTEQFF.

V usage is TRBV19 and J usage is TRBJ2-2; 12 bases are shared with TRBD2. The CDR3 has 20 residues. Losses at the gene ends were 3 bases for V and 8 bases for J; bases not matched to a gene: 19. From germline, CDR1 is LNHDA and CDR2 SQIVND (reference sequence). In nucleotides, the CDR3 is TGTGCCAGTAGTATTTTTATCGGTGTTGGGACTAGCGGGCCAAGGGGGGAGCTGTTTTTT. This codes for CASSIFIGVGTSGPRGELFF.

V usage is TRBV21-1 and J usage is TRBJ2-7. TRBV21-1 is deemed a pseudogene. The CDR3 extends over 13 amino acids. The CDR3 coding sequence is TGTGCCAGCAGCCGAGTGGCCCCCTACGAGCAGTACTTC. Translation: CASSRVAPYEQYF.

The DNA for the CDR3 is TGCGCCAGCAGCCAATATCGAGGAGGGAGCTCCTATAATTCACCCCTCCACTTT. It codes for CASSQYRGGSSYNSPLHF. The V and J genes are TRBV4-3 and TRBJ1-6, with D unclear. This CDR3 is 18 amino acids long. Per germline, CDR1 LGHNA and CDR2 YSLEER. The ends were cut back, 2 bases at V and 0 bases at J, with 14 bases in the middle.

This clone showed up just once. The chain employs TRBV11-2 and TRBJ2-5; possibly TRBD1 or TRBD2 for D (5 bases each). This CDR3 has 15 residues. Germline lookup yields CDR1 SGHAT and CDR2 FQNNGV. Trimming removed 3 bases from V and 4 bases from J, with 15 bases in between. CDR3 protein: CASSFRGQGVETQYF. The CDR3 DNA is TGTGCCAGCAGCTTTAGAGGGCAGGGAGTAGAGACCCAGTACTTC.

This sequence joins TRBV9 and TRBJ1-3; 8 nucleotides agree with TRBD1. Losses at the gene ends were 3 bases for V and 0 bases for J; bases not matched to a gene: 5. The CDR3 totals 16 residues. Germline V gene data show CDR1 as SGDLS and CDR2 as YYNGEE. The chain's CDR3 is CASSDRQGSSGNTIYF. Here the CDR3 DNA reads TGTGCCAGCAGCGATCGACAGGGGAGCTCTGGAAACACCATATATTTT.

This chain uses TRBV11-2 with TRBJ2-2; the D is unclear. CDR1 is SGHAT and CDR2 is FQNNGV in the germline V gene. This CDR3 is built from 14 residues. Trimming stripped 3 bases from V and 6 bases from J, with 11 bases between. The CDR3 bases are TGTGCCAGCAGCTTGGGTTTCCCCTCCGGGGAGCTGTTTTTT. This encodes CASSLGFPSGELFF. The entire variable domain, with the rest obtained from reference TRBV11-2 and TRBJ2-2, is as follows: EAGVAQSPRYKIIEKRQSVAFWCNPISGHATLYWYQQILGQGPKLLIQFQNNGVVDDSQLPKDRFSAERLKGVDSTLKIQPAKLEDSAVYLCASSLGFPSGELFFGEGSRLTVL.

The chain joins TRBV18 to TRBJ2-1; D is undetermined. V was pared by 0 bases and J by 7 bases, with 7 bases between. Per germline, CDR1 KGHSH and CDR2 LQKENI. The CDR3 is made up of 13 amino acids. CDR3 region: CASSPPVLNEQFF. CDR3 DNA: TGTGCCAGCTCACCACCGGTGTTAAATGAGCAGTTCTTC.

The rearrangement joins TRBV25-1 to TRBJ2-5; D is uncertain. V lost 1 base and J 4 bases, leaving 10 bases between the germline ends. Germline CDR1 MGHDK, CDR2 SYGVNS. CDR3 length: 14 amino acids. DNA of the CDR3: TGTGCCAGCAGTGAATCCGGTCGAACAGAGACCCAGTACTTC. It specifies CASSESGRTETQYF.

This sequence joins TRBV28 and TRBJ1-2, with D tentatively TRBD1 (5 bases). Trimming stripped 6 bases from V and 6 bases from J, with 17 bases between. This CDR3 is built from 14 residues. Germline V gene data show CDR1 as MDHEN and CDR2 as SYDVKM. The CDR3 nucleotides read TGTGCCAGCAGCCTTTTCAGGGTAGGGGATGGCTACACCTTC. Amino acids: CASSLFRVGDGYTF.

The rearrangement links TRBV9 to TRBJ1-6; D unclear. Germline V gene data show CDR1 as SGDLS and CDR2 as YYNGEE. V lost 0 bases, J lost 3 bases, and 10 bases lay in between. This CDR3 has 16 residues. The CDR3 protein is CASSVGRQIYNSPLHF. Written as DNA, the CDR3 is TGTGCCAGCAGCGTAGGCAGGCAGATCTATAATTCACCCCTCCACTTT.

This clone was detected once. J is TRBJ2-3 and V is TRBV4-1, with D tentatively TRBD1 (5 bases). The CDR3 spans 13 residues. CDR1 and CDR2 from the germline V gene are MGHRA and YSYEKL. Trimming removed 5 bases from V and 0 bases from J, with 6 bases in between. The CDR3 DNA reads as TGCGCCAGCAGCAGACAGAGCACAGATACGCAGTATTTT. Its protein product is CASSRQSTDTQYF.

The chain uses TRBV14 and TRBJ2-6; 7 bases are a match to TRBD2. Losses at the gene ends were 3 bases for V and 2 bases for J; bases not matched to a gene: 7. Looked up from germline, CDR1 is SGHDN and CDR2 is FVKESK. This CDR3 is 17 amino acids long. The CDR3 protein is CASSHHGGGAGANVLTF. CDR3 bases: TGTGCCAGCAGCCACCATGGGGGGGGTGCTGGGGCCAACGTCCTGACTTTC.

The rearrangement joins TRBV9 to TRBJ1-1; 7 nucleotides agree with TRBD1. The trim removed 2 bases at V and 3 bases at J, leaving 4 bases unmatched. The germline CDR1 and CDR2 sequences are SGDLS and YYNGEE. The CDR3 runs 14 residues. The CDR3 here is CASSVFGTDTEAFF. CDR3 DNA: TGTGCCAGCAGCGTGTTCGGGACAGACACTGAAGCTTTCTTT.

The chain is built from TRBV11-2 and TRBJ2-3; no firm D call. Trimming left V 0 bases short and J 0 bases short, with 16 bases between. This CDR3 region has 18 residues. Germline V gene data show CDR1 as SGHAT and CDR2 as FQNNGV. The CDR3 bases are TGTGCCAGCAGCTTAGATTTCGGTGCGCTCGGAAGCACAGATACGCAGTATTTT. It specifies CASSLDFGALGSTDTQYF. The full variable domain, completed using reference TRBV11-2 and TRBJ2-3, is EAGVAQSPRYKIIEKRQSVAFWCNPISGHATLYWYQQILGQGPKLLIQFQNNGVVDDSQLPKDRFSAERLKGVDSTLKIQPAKLEDSAVYLCASSLDFGALGSTDTQYFGPGTRLTVL.

This chain links TRBV4-1 with TRBJ1-1; a possible D gene is TRBD1 (5 bases). The CDR3 spans 13 residues. Germline assignment: CDR1 MGHRA and CDR2 YSYEKL. The V end was cut by 5 bases, the J end by 11 bases, with 18 bases between. The CDR3: CASSTRSSRDAFF. DNA of the CDR3: TGCGCCAGCAGCACACGTTCGAGCAGGGACGCTTTCTTT.

The CDR3 DNA follows: TGTGCCAGCTCCGGACGTTATAGCAATCAGCCCCAGCATTTT. This sequence encodes CASSGRYSNQPQHF. V gene TRBV7-9 combines with J gene TRBJ1-5; D is undetermined. V lost 8 bases, J lost 0 bases, and 11 bases lay in between. The CDR3 extends over 14 amino acids. Germline CDR1 reads SEHNR; CDR2 reads FQNEAQ (reference sequence).